Listed below are T cell receptor beta chains from one sample, sequenced in a study of T cell repertoires in cytomegalovirus infection. No antigens are known for them. Using its own MiXCR run on the reads, TCRdb lists one record per CDR3 protein. This sample has about 55,000 distinct CDR3 sequences, with around 18% found just once. This material consisted of CD8+ T cells from cultured PBMCs, taken from culture after CMV antigen stimulation. These receptors all stem from a human donor in good health (CMV status not recorded). Some clones in this sample may be carry-over from other donors' samples. Both conserved end residues are part of each CDR3. D genes are given only for firm matches. A clone size is listed for some rows: how often the clone was seen (once, few, many), or a class if it is expanded.

abundance,v_gene,d_gene,j_gene,CDR3nt,CDR3aa
NA,TRBV3-1,NA,TRBJ2-1,TGTGCCAGCAGCCAACAGGGTTACAATGAGCAGTTCTTC,CASSQQGYNEQFF
NA,TRBV13,NA,TRBJ2-5,TGTGCCAGCAGCTTCAGGGGAGGGAGGGAGACCCAGTACTTC,CASSFRGGRETQYF
NA,TRBV25-1,TRBD2,TRBJ2-5,TGTGCCAGCCAGCGGGGGTTAGAGACCCAGTACTTC,CASQRGLETQYF
NA,TRBV6-2/TRBV6-3,NA,TRBJ2-7,TGTGCCAGCAGCTCACTCTCCGGGACCGGTTACTTCTACGAGCAGTACTTC,CASSSLSGTGYFYEQYF
NA,TRBV7-9,NA,TRBJ2-5,TGTGCCAGCAGCTTAGTTGCGTCTCGGGAGACCCAGTACTTC,CASSLVASRETQYF
NA,TRBV7-9,NA,TRBJ2-7,TGTGCCAGCTCCAGGGTGGTTGCAGGGAACTCCTACGAGCAGTACTTC,CASSRVVAGNSYEQYF
many,TRBV27,TRBD1,TRBJ2-7,TGTGCCAGCAGCCGTAAGAGGGACAGGTCCTACGAGCAGTACTTC,CASSRKRDRSYEQYF
NA,TRBV27,NA,TRBJ1-1,TGTGCCAGCAGTTCGATCCAGAGGCGTAACACTGAAGCTTTCTTT,CASSSIQRRNTEAFF
NA,TRBV6-5,TRBD2,TRBJ2-7,TGTGCCAGCAGGACGGGAGGCGAGCAGTACTTC,CASRTGGEQYF
many,TRBV7-8,NA,TRBJ2-7,TGTGCCAGCAGCTTAGCGCCGGGGAGCCTAGTCTACGAGCAGTACTTC,CASSLAPGSLVYEQYF
NA,TRBV11-1,TRBD1,TRBJ1-1,TGTGCCAGCAGCCCAACAGGGGGGACTGAAGCTTTCTTT,CASSPTGGTEAFF
NA,TRBV7-9,NA,TRBJ1-5,TGTGCCAGCAGCCCCTCAGGAAATCAGCCCCAGCATTTT,CASSPSGNQPQHF
NA,TRBV9,NA,TRBJ2-3,TGTGCCAGCAGCTTACGACCTAATAGCGAGCAAAACACAGATACGCAGTATTTT,CASSLRPNSEQNTDTQYF
NA,TRBV11-1,NA,TRBJ2-7,TGTGCCAGCAGCTTGGAGGGTTTCTACGAGCAGTACTTC,CASSLEGFYEQYF
few,TRBV12-3/TRBV12-4,NA,TRBJ2-1,TGTGCCAGCAGAACTCTAGCTTTGGGCAATGAGCAGTTCTTC,CASRTLALGNEQFF
NA,TRBV7-8,NA,TRBJ2-3,TGTGCTAGCAGCTTGAAGGCAGGGACGGATACGCAGTATTTT,CASSLKAGTDTQYF
NA,TRBV7-2,NA,TRBJ2-1,TGTGCCAGCCTCACGGGGCCTAGCCTTTCTTGGGAGCAGTTCTTC,CASLTGPSLSWEQFF
few,TRBV14,TRBD1,TRBJ2-3,TGTGCCAGCAGCCAAGCCCCCGACAGGGGGGCACACACAGATACGCAGTATTTT,CASSQAPDRGAHTDTQYF
few,TRBV15,NA,TRBJ2-5,TGTGCCACCAGCAGATACGGGGGAGAGGCCCAGTACTTC,CATSRYGGEAQYF
few,TRBV11-2,NA,TRBJ2-1,TGTGCCAGCAGCTTAGCTCCGGGACAAACAACCTACAATGAGCAGTTCTTC,CASSLAPGQTTYNEQFF
NA,TRBV9,NA,TRBJ2-2,TGTGCCAGCAGCGTAGAGGCGGGACTCCTCAACACCGGGGAGCTGTTTTTT,CASSVEAGLLNTGELFF
NA,TRBV4-1,TRBD1,TRBJ1-1,TGCGCCAGCAGCCAAGTTGGACAGGGGGTGAACACTGAAGCTTTCTTT,CASSQVGQGVNTEAFF
few,TRBV19,NA,TRBJ2-1,TGTGCCAGTAGTATAGGAGCAAGGGAGCAGTTCTTC,CASSIGAREQFF
NA,TRBV12-3/TRBV12-4,NA,TRBJ1-5,TGTGCCAGCAGACCGGACGGGAGCAATCAGCCCCAGCATTTT,CASRPDGSNQPQHF
few,TRBV7-2,TRBD2,TRBJ2-7,TGTGCCAGCGGCTTCGGCCATAGCGGGGGGTACGAGCAGTACTTC,CASGFGHSGGYEQYF
NA,TRBV5-4,TRBD2,TRBJ2-3,TGTGCCAGCACTGAGACCTTGAGCGGGAGGTCAACAGATACGCAGTATTTT,CASTETLSGRSTDTQYF
few,TRBV9,TRBD1,TRBJ2-5,TGTGCCAGCAGCCCCCAGGGCAGGGGGCAAGAGACCCAGTACTTC,CASSPQGRGQETQYF
NA,TRBV27,TRBD2,TRBJ2-1,TGTGCCAGCAGTTTCCTAGCGGACAATGAGCAGTTCTTC,CASSFLADNEQFF
few,TRBV6-2/TRBV6-3,TRBD1,TRBJ2-1,TGTGCCAGCAGTTATTCTTTCGGGACAGACCCCTACAATGAGCAGTTCTTC,CASSYSFGTDPYNEQFF
few,TRBV11-2,TRBD1,TRBJ2-7,TGTGCCAGCAGCTCTAGAGGGACAGACATCTCAGAGCAGTACTTC,CASSSRGTDISEQYF
NA,TRBV2,TRBD1,TRBJ2-2,TGTGCCAGGGGGGACAGCTCGAACACCGGGGAGCTGTTTTTT,CARGDSSNTGELFF
NA,TRBV7-9,NA,TRBJ1-4,TGTGCCAGCGGTCAGATATTGACCGGGGCTAATGAAAAACTGTTTTTT,CASGQILTGANEKLFF
NA,TRBV28,NA,TRBJ2-2,TGTGCCAGCAGTTCCCTCCGGCTCGGGGAGCTGTTTTTT,CASSSLRLGELFF
NA,TRBV12-3/TRBV12-4,TRBD1,TRBJ2-1,TGTGCCAGCAGGGCGACAGGGGCGAACTACAATGAGCAGTTCTTC,CASRATGANYNEQFF
few,TRBV7-2,TRBD1,TRBJ1-1,TGTGCCAGCAGCCCCGTGTCGACAGGGATGAACACTGAAGCTTTCTTT,CASSPVSTGMNTEAFF
once,TRBV7-6,TRBD2,TRBJ2-5,TGTGCCAGCAGTTATCGACTAGCGGGGCAGGAGACCCAGTACTTC,CASSYRLAGQETQYF
few,TRBV12-3/TRBV12-4,NA,TRBJ1-5,TGTGCCAGCAGTTTCAGGGCCCAGCCCCAGCATTTT,CASSFRAQPQHF
NA,TRBV7-6,NA,TRBJ2-7,TGTGCCAGCAGTCCGACAGTTCGCCGCTACGAGCAGTACTTC,CASSPTVRRYEQYF
few,TRBV7-2,TRBD2,TRBJ2-1,TGTGCCAGCAGCTCGTTGGGCCTAGCGGGGGACAATGAGCAGTTCTTC,CASSSLGLAGDNEQFF
NA,TRBV7-9,NA,TRBJ1-2,TGTGCCAGCATATTAACTCTAACCGGGAGAAACTATGGCTACACCTTC,CASILTLTGRNYGYTF
NA,TRBV12-3/TRBV12-4,TRBD1,TRBJ1-5,TGTGCCAGCAGTGCGACTACAGGGGGTGGCAATCAGCCCCAGCATTTT,CASSATTGGGNQPQHF
NA,TRBV6-2/TRBV6-3,NA,TRBJ2-7,TGTGCCAGCACTTCCCCCCAGGGGATCTACGAGCAGTACTTC,CASTSPQGIYEQYF
NA,TRBV6-2/TRBV6-3,NA,TRBJ2-6,TGTGCCAGCAGTTCGACGGGAGGGGCCAACGTCCTGACTTTC,CASSSTGGANVLTF
NA,TRBV28,TRBD2,TRBJ2-2,TGTGCCAGCAGTTTATTGCCTAGCGGGAAGTTCACCGGGGAGCTGTTTTTT,CASSLLPSGKFTGELFF
few,TRBV6-8,NA,TRBJ2-3,TGTGCCAGCAGTTACGGGGTGACGGATACGCAGTATTTT,CASSYGVTDTQYF
few,TRBV5-1,NA,TRBJ1-1,TGCGCCAGCAGCCTGAGAGATGAAGGGCCGGTTCAAACTGAAGCTTTCTTT,CASSLRDEGPVQTEAFF
NA,TRBV4-2,NA,TRBJ2-1,TGTGCCAGCAGCCTCGAACAGACCACCAATGAGCAGTTCTTC,CASSLEQTTNEQFF
NA,TRBV7-3,TRBD2,TRBJ2-3,TGTGCCAGCAGCTTAACGCTAGCGGGAGCGGGAGATACGCAGTATTTT,CASSLTLAGAGDTQYF
few,TRBV6-5,TRBD1,TRBJ1-6,TGTGCCAGCAGTTACGACAGGGTAAAGTCACCCCTCCACTTT,CASSYDRVKSPLHF
NA,TRBV4-1,NA,TRBJ2-7,TGCGCCAGCAGCCAAGATATCTACGGTGCCTACGAGCAGTACTTC,CASSQDIYGAYEQYF
few,TRBV6-5,NA,TRBJ1-5,TGTGCCAGCGGGGGGATTGGTCAGCCCCAGCATTTT,CASGGIGQPQHF
NA,TRBV7-2,TRBD1,TRBJ2-7,TGTGCCAGCAGCTTCACAGGGGGCAACCCCTACGAGCAGTACTTC,CASSFTGGNPYEQYF
few,TRBV12-3/TRBV12-4,TRBD1,TRBJ1-1,TGTGCCAGCAGCCCCCGGGACAGACTGAACACTGAAGCTTTCTTT,CASSPRDRLNTEAFF
NA,TRBV29-1,NA,TRBJ2-3,TGCAGCGTTGTTCGGCGGGAAGCAGATACGCAGTATTTT,CSVVRREADTQYF